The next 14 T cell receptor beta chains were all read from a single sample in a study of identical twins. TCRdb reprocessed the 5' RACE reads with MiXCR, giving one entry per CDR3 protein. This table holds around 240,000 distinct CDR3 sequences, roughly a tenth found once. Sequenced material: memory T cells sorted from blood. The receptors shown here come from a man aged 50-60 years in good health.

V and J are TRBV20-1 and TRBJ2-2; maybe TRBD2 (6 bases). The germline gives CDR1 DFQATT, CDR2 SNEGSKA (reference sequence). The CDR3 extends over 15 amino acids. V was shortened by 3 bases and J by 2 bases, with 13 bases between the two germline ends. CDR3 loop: CSASPLGGNTGELFF. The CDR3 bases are TGCAGTGCTAGCCCTTTGGGGGGAAACACCGGGGAGCTGTTTTTT.

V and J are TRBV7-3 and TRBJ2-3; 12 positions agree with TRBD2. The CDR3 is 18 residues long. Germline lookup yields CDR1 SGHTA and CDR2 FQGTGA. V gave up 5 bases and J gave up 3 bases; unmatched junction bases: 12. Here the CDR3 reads CASSLGLAGIAGTDTQYF. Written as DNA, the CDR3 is TGTGCCAGCAGCCTCGGACTAGCGGGGATAGCAGGGACAGATACGCAGTATTTT.

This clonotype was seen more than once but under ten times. CDR3 in amino acids: CSVGEGRNNSPLHF. CDR3 nucleotide sequence: TGCAGCGTTGGGGAGGGACGGAATAATTCACCCCTCCACTTT. The V call is TRBV29-1, the J call TRBJ1-6; the D gene is possibly TRBD1 (5 bases). Germline CDR1 SQVTM, CDR2 ANQGSEA. V lost 4 bases and J lost 5, with 12 bases in between. The CDR3 runs to 14 residues.

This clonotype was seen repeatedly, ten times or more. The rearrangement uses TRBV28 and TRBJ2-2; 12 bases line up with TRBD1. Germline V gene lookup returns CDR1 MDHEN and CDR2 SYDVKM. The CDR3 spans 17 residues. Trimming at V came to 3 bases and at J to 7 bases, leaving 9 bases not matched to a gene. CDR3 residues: CASSLLLGQGASGELFF. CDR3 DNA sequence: TGTGCCAGCAGTTTGCTTTTGGGACAGGGGGCGAGCGGGGAGCTGTTTTTT.

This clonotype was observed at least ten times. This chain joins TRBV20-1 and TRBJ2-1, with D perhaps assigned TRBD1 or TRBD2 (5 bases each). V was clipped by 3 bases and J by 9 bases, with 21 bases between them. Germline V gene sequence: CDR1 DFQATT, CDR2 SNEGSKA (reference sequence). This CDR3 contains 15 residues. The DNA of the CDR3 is TGCAGTGCTAGGGGCCGGGGCCCGGCACAGGTTGAGCAGTTCTTC. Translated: CSARGRGPAQVEQFF.

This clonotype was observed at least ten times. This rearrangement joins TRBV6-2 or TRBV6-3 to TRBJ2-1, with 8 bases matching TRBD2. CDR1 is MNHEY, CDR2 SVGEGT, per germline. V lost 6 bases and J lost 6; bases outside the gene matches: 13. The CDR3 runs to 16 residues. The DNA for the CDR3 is TGTGCCAGCAGCGACTCTCTGACTAGCGCCCTCAATGAGCAGTTCTTC. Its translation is CASSDSLTSALNEQFF.

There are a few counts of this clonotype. The CDR3 DNA sequence: TGTGCCACCAGTGATGCGGACAGGGGAGATACGCAGTATTTT. It encodes CATSDADRGDTQYF. The V gene is TRBV24-1, the J gene TRBJ2-3, with TRBD1 identical over 9 bases. V gave up 3 bases and J gave up 5 bases; unmatched junction bases: 2. The V gene's germline CDR1 is KGHDR and CDR2 SFDVKD. The length of the CDR3 is 14 residues.

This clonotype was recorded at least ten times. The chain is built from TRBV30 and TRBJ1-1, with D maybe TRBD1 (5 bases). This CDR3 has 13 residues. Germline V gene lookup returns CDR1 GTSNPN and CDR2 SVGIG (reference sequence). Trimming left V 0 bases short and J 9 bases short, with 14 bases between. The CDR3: CAWSVLAGGKAFF. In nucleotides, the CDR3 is TGTGCCTGGAGTGTACTGGCGGGGGGGAAAGCTTTCTTT. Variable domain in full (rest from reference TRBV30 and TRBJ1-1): SQTIHQWPATLVQPVGSPLSLECTVEGTSNPNLYWYRQAAGRGLQLLFYSVGIGQISSEVPQNLSASRPQDRQFILSSKKLLLSDSGFYLCAWSVLAGGKAFFGQGTRLTVV.

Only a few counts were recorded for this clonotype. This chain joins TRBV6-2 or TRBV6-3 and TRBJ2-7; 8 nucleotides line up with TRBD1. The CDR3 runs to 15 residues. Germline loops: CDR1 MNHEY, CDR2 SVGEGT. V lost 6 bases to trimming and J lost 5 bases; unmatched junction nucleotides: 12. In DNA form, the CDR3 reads TGTGCCAGCAGCTCACGACAGGGGTTTGGGGACGAGCAGTACTTC. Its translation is CASSSRQGFGDEQYF.

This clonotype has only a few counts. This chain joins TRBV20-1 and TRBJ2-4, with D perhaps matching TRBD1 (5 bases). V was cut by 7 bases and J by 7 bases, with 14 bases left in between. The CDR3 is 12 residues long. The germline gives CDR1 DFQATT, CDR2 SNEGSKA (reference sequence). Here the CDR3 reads CSVMGLRNIQYF. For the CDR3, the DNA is TGCAGTGTGATGGGGCTTCGGAACATTCAGTACTTC.

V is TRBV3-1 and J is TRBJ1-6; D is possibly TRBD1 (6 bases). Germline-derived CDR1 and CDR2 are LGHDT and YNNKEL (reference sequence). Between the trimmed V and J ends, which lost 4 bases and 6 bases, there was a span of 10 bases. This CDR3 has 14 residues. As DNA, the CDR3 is TGTGCCAGCAGCCGGGGGCTAACTAATTCACCCCTCCACTTT. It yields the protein CASSRGLTNSPLHF.

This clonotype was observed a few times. The CDR3 is CASSPRAGVNTEAFF. For the CDR3, the DNA is TGTGCCAGCTCACCAAGGGCAGGGGTGAACACTGAAGCTTTCTTT. The V gene is TRBV18, the J gene TRBJ1-1; possible D gene TRBD1, 6 bases. CDR3 size: 15 residues. In germline, CDR1 is KGHSH, CDR2 LQKENI. V shed 2 bases and J shed 0 bases, with 10 bases lying between them.

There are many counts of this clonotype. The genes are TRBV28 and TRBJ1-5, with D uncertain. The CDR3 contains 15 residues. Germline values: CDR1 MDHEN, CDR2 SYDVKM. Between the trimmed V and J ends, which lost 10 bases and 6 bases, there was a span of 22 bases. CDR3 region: CATLTAPGLGQPQHF. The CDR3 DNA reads TGTGCCACCCTCACTGCCCCCGGGCTCGGTCAGCCCCAGCATTTT.

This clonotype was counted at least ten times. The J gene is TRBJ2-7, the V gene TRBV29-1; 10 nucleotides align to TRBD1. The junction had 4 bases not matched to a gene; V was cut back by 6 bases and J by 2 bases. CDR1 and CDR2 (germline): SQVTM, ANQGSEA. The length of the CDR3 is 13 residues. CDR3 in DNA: TGCAGCGTCCGACAGGGGGCTGCCTACGAGCAGTACTTC. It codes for CSVRQGAAYEQYF.